This T cell receptor beta chain was identified in a study of CD8+CD57+ T cells in acquired aplastic anemia. Study-wide findings and caveats: Patients and controls had in common 25 to 30 CD8+ CDR3 sequences.

This CDR3 comprises 14 residues. Trimming removed 3 bases from V and 0 bases from J, with 9 bases in between. From germline, CDR1 is SGHTA and CDR2 FQGNSA. The table lists this clonotype with a few counts. The antigen remains unidentified. Profiling of TCR beta VDJ combinations and CDR3 sequences used genomic DNA as template. TCRdb re-derived calls from the reads in MiXCR, one entry per CDR3 protein. The sample includes hundreds of thousands of distinct CDR3 sequences, about a third of them seen just once. Previously, flow cytometry had revealed CD8+CD57+ cell expansion in the patients chosen for sequencing.

This sequence originates from a human donor with aplastic anemia. This chain uses TRBV7-2 with TRBJ2-7, with no clear D. The specimen sequenced was sorted CD4+, CD8+, or CD8+CD57+ T cells (not recorded which) from PBMCs. CDR3 amino acids: CASSFNLDSYEQYF. In DNA form, the CDR3 reads TGTGCCAGCAGCTTCAACTTAGACTCCTACGAGCAGTACTTC.